Listed below are T cell receptor beta chains from one sample, sequenced in a study of cytomegalovirus exposure and HLA in healthy donors. Produced via immunoSEQ multiplex PCR; TCRdb's table is partial and in-frame only. Of 97,000 or so clones in the sample, approximately 80% were seen once. The sample consisted of PBMCs. All receptors come from a male donor in good health and CMV-seropositive. The CDR3 runs from the conserved cysteine through the conserved F or W. The D gene is left open where the match is weak. For some rows the clone size is stated as once, few or many, or as a class when expanded; others skip it.

v_call: TRBV7-7; d_call: TRBD2; j_call: TRBJ2-5; clone_size: few; cdr3_nt: TGTGCTAGCAGCCGAGGACTAGCGGGGGTCCAAGAGACCCAGTACTTC; cdr3_aa: CASSRGLAGVQETQYF
v_call: TRBV9; d_call: TRBD2; j_call: TRBJ2-7; clone_size: .; cdr3_nt: TGTGCCAGCAGCGCCCCCAAGTTGGCTAGCGGGAGTTCAGACGAGCAGTACTTC; cdr3_aa: CASSAPKLASGSSDEQYF
v_call: TRBV30; d_call: TRBD2; j_call: TRBJ2-7; clone_size: .; cdr3_nt: TGTGCCTGGAGTCAGACTAGCGTAGGTGGAGAGCAGTACTTC; cdr3_aa: CAWSQTSVGGEQYF
v_call: TRBV18; d_call: TRBD1; j_call: TRBJ2-7; clone_size: .; cdr3_nt: TGTGCCAGCTCACCAGGTGGGACAGACTACGAGCAGTACTTC; cdr3_aa: CASSPGGTDYEQYF
v_call: TRBV5-1; d_call: .; j_call: TRBJ2-7; clone_size: .; cdr3_nt: TGCGCCAGCAGCCCAAGCGGGCCGTCCTACGAGCAGTACTTC; cdr3_aa: CASSPSGPSYEQYF
v_call: TRBV10-3; d_call: .; j_call: TRBJ2-2; clone_size: few; cdr3_nt: TGTGCCACACGGGGAAGGCGGGAAGACACCGGGGAGCTGTTTTTT; cdr3_aa: CATRGRREDTGELFF
v_call: TRBV5-4; d_call: TRBD2; j_call: TRBJ2-7; clone_size: .; cdr3_nt: TGTGCCAGCAGCCCACCGCCGGTAGCGGGAGAATCCGAGCAGTACTTC; cdr3_aa: CASSPPPVAGESEQYF
v_call: TRBV6-1; d_call: TRBD2; j_call: TRBJ2-3; clone_size: .; cdr3_nt: TGTGCCAGCAGTGGTGGCCTAGCGGGAGCAGGCACAGATACGCAGTATTTT; cdr3_aa: CASSGGLAGAGTDTQYF
v_call: TRBV7-3; d_call: .; j_call: TRBJ2-1; clone_size: .; cdr3_nt: TGTGCCAGCAGCTTAACCGGCGGCCTGTACAATGAGCAGTTCTTC; cdr3_aa: CASSLTGGLYNEQFF
v_call: TRBV4-2; d_call: TRBD1; j_call: TRBJ1-5; clone_size: .; cdr3_nt: TGTGCCAGCAGCCTAACAGGGGAAGTGAATCAGCCCCAGCATTTT; cdr3_aa: CASSLTGEVNQPQHF
v_call: TRBV4-2; d_call: .; j_call: TRBJ2-7; clone_size: .; cdr3_nt: TGTGCCAGCAGCCAAAGCGGGCTTACCTACGAGCAGTACTTC; cdr3_aa: CASSQSGLTYEQYF
v_call: TRBV21-1; d_call: .; j_call: TRBJ2-1; clone_size: .; cdr3_nt: TGTGCCAGCAGCAAAGGCGAGGCAGGCCCCAGGGATGAGCAGTTCTTC; cdr3_aa: CASSKGEAGPRDEQFF
v_call: TRBV7-9; d_call: .; j_call: TRBJ2-5; clone_size: .; cdr3_nt: TGTGCCAGCAGCTTAGGCGGGAAGACCCAGTACTTC; cdr3_aa: CASSLGGKTQYF
v_call: TRBV30; d_call: .; j_call: TRBJ2-7; clone_size: .; cdr3_nt: TGTGCCTGGGGATCAGGGGTTTCCTACGAGCAGTACTTC; cdr3_aa: CAWGSGVSYEQYF
v_call: TRBV6-5; d_call: .; j_call: TRBJ2-7; clone_size: few; cdr3_nt: TGTGCCAGCAGTCCACCAAGAGAGGGTAGCGAGCAGTACTTC; cdr3_aa: CASSPPREGSEQYF
v_call: TRBV9; d_call: .; j_call: TRBJ1-1; clone_size: .; cdr3_nt: TGTGCCAGCAGCGTTTCCCCCCGGGAATACGAGGCCGCTTTCTTT; cdr3_aa: CASSVSPREYEAAFF
v_call: TRBV27; d_call: TRBD1; j_call: TRBJ2-5; clone_size: once; cdr3_nt: TGTGCCAGCAGTACTCTGGACAGGGGGGGGCGGGAGACCCAGTACTTC; cdr3_aa: CASSTLDRGGRETQYF
v_call: TRBV7-2; d_call: .; j_call: TRBJ1-5; clone_size: .; cdr3_nt: TGTGCCAGCAGCCCCCGCCGGGGCAATCAGCCCCAGCATTTT; cdr3_aa: CASSPRRGNQPQHF
v_call: TRBV5-1; d_call: TRBD1; j_call: TRBJ2-1; clone_size: .; cdr3_nt: TGCGCCAGCAGCTTGGAGCGACAGGGGGATGAGCAGTTCTTC; cdr3_aa: CASSLERQGDEQFF
v_call: TRBV28; d_call: .; j_call: TRBJ1-4; clone_size: .; cdr3_nt: TGTGCCAGCAGTTCAGTTGCAACTAATGAAAAACTGTTTTTT; cdr3_aa: CASSSVATNEKLFF
v_call: TRBV7-9; d_call: .; j_call: TRBJ1-2; clone_size: .; cdr3_nt: TGTGCCAGCAGCCAGAACGGGGACTATGGCTACACCTTC; cdr3_aa: CASSQNGDYGYTF
v_call: TRBV29-1; d_call: TRBD2; j_call: TRBJ2-2; clone_size: .; cdr3_nt: TGCAGCGTTCTGGGACTAGCGGGATCGAACACCGGGGAGCTGTTTTTT; cdr3_aa: CSVLGLAGSNTGELFF
v_call: TRBV5-1; d_call: TRBD2; j_call: TRBJ2-2; clone_size: .; cdr3_nt: TGCGCCAGCAGCTCAAGCGGGAGGGCGAACACCGGGGAGCTGTTTTTT; cdr3_aa: CASSSSGRANTGELFF
v_call: TRBV6-6; d_call: .; j_call: TRBJ1-5; clone_size: few; cdr3_nt: TGTGCCAGCAGTTACTCCTTGACTGTCAATCAGCCCCAGCATTTT; cdr3_aa: CASSYSLTVNQPQHF
v_call: TRBV5-1; d_call: .; j_call: TRBJ1-1; clone_size: .; cdr3_nt: TGCGCCAGCAGCTCCCGACCCGGGGGTGGCACTGAAGCTTTCTTT; cdr3_aa: CASSSRPGGGTEAFF
v_call: TRBV4-1; d_call: .; j_call: TRBJ1-1; clone_size: few; cdr3_nt: TGCGCCAGCAGCCAGTTAAACACTGAAGCTTTCTTT; cdr3_aa: CASSQLNTEAFF
v_call: TRBV5-8; d_call: .; j_call: TRBJ2-2; clone_size: once; cdr3_nt: TGTGCCAGCAGCGTCGACAGAAACACCGGGGAGCTGTTTTTT; cdr3_aa: CASSVDRNTGELFF
v_call: TRBV4-3; d_call: TRBD2; j_call: TRBJ2-7; clone_size: many; cdr3_nt: TGCGCCAGCAGCCAAGCCTCAGCGGGAGGTTACTACGAGCAGTACTTC; cdr3_aa: CASSQASAGGYYEQYF
v_call: TRBV7-9; d_call: TRBD2; j_call: TRBJ2-3; clone_size: .; cdr3_nt: TGTGCCAGCAGGAGCGGGACCACAGATACGCAGTATTTT; cdr3_aa: CASRSGTTDTQYF
v_call: TRBV6-5; d_call: TRBD1; j_call: TRBJ2-2; clone_size: .; cdr3_nt: TGTGCCAGCAGGACAGGGGCTCACACCGGGGAGCTGTTTTTT; cdr3_aa: CASRTGAHTGELFF
v_call: TRBV6-6; d_call: TRBD1; j_call: TRBJ2-1; clone_size: .; cdr3_nt: TGTGCCAGCAGACAAACAGGGGGCTCCTACAATGAGCAGTTCTTC; cdr3_aa: CASRQTGGSYNEQFF
v_call: TRBV4-2; d_call: TRBD2; j_call: TRBJ2-3; clone_size: .; cdr3_nt: TGTGCCAGCAGCCAAGATAAAGGACTAGCGGGAGAGGCAGATACGCAGTATTTT; cdr3_aa: CASSQDKGLAGEADTQYF
v_call: TRBV5-1; d_call: TRBD1; j_call: TRBJ2-2; clone_size: .; cdr3_nt: TGCGCCAGCAGCTCAACAGGGGCCGACACCGGGGAGCTGTTTTTT; cdr3_aa: CASSSTGADTGELFF
v_call: TRBV25-1; d_call: .; j_call: TRBJ2-1; clone_size: .; cdr3_nt: TGTGCCAGCAGTGGACTAGGACCTTACAATGAGCAGTTCTTC; cdr3_aa: CASSGLGPYNEQFF
v_call: TRBV4-1; d_call: .; j_call: TRBJ2-1; clone_size: .; cdr3_nt: TGCGCCAGCAGCCCACCTCATCGGGGGATCAATGAGCAGTTCTTC; cdr3_aa: CASSPPHRGINEQFF
v_call: TRBV7-9; d_call: .; j_call: TRBJ1-1; clone_size: .; cdr3_nt: TGTGCCAGCAGCTTAGGCGGGGGGAACTCTCTTATGAACACTGAAGCTTTCTTT; cdr3_aa: CASSLGGGNSLMNTEAFF
v_call: TRBV14; d_call: .; j_call: TRBJ2-1; clone_size: .; cdr3_nt: TGTGCCAGCAGCCAAAACACGTACAATGAGCAGTTCTTC; cdr3_aa: CASSQNTYNEQFF
v_call: TRBV9; d_call: TRBD2; j_call: TRBJ2-1; clone_size: once; cdr3_nt: TGTGCCAGCAGCGTAGGGACTAGCTACCCCTACAATGAGCAGTTCTTC; cdr3_aa: CASSVGTSYPYNEQFF
v_call: TRBV29-1; d_call: .; j_call: TRBJ1-4; clone_size: .; cdr3_nt: TGCAGCGTTGGGGGAGCTAGGGAAAAACTGTTTTTT; cdr3_aa: CSVGGAREKLFF
v_call: TRBV4-3; d_call: TRBD2; j_call: TRBJ2-2; clone_size: .; cdr3_nt: TGCGCCAGCAGCCAAGAAGGCCCACTAGCGGGGAACACCGGGGAGCTGTTTTTT; cdr3_aa: CASSQEGPLAGNTGELFF
v_call: TRBV2; d_call: .; j_call: TRBJ1-5; clone_size: .; cdr3_nt: TGTGCCAGCAGTGACAGACTAGTTACTAATCAGCCCCAGCATTTT; cdr3_aa: CASSDRLVTNQPQHF
v_call: TRBV9; d_call: .; j_call: TRBJ2-5; clone_size: once; cdr3_nt: TGTGCCAGCAGCGTAATCCCTGGTGAGGCCCAGTACTTC; cdr3_aa: CASSVIPGEAQYF
v_call: TRBV4-3; d_call: .; j_call: TRBJ2-1; clone_size: few; cdr3_nt: TGCGCCAGCAGCCAAGAGCCGGGGGCGGGCGCTAGCGGCTACAATGAGCAGTTCTTC; cdr3_aa: CASSQEPGAGASGYNEQFF
v_call: TRBV9; d_call: TRBD2; j_call: TRBJ2-3; clone_size: .; cdr3_nt: TGTGCCAGCAGCCGGGACTTAGCGGGGGGCACAGATACGCAGTATTTT; cdr3_aa: CASSRDLAGGTDTQYF
v_call: TRBV4-1; d_call: .; j_call: TRBJ2-1; clone_size: .; cdr3_nt: TGCGCCAGCAGCCCGCCGGACTCGCTTAGTGAGCAGTTCTTC; cdr3_aa: CASSPPDSLSEQFF
v_call: TRBV7-9; d_call: .; j_call: TRBJ2-7; clone_size: .; cdr3_nt: TGTGCCAGCAGCTTATTACCGGGACTCCCCAGCTCCTACGAGCAGTACTTC; cdr3_aa: CASSLLPGLPSSYEQYF
v_call: TRBV4-3; d_call: .; j_call: TRBJ1-2; clone_size: .; cdr3_nt: TGCGCCAGCAGCCAAGAAGGAGGTGTGGCGGGTGGCTACACCTTC; cdr3_aa: CASSQEGGVAGGYTF
v_call: TRBV19; d_call: .; j_call: TRBJ1-1; clone_size: .; cdr3_nt: TGTGCCAGTAGGGTTTCACAGGGATGGAACACTGAAGCTTTCTTT; cdr3_aa: CASRVSQGWNTEAFF
v_call: TRBV5-1; d_call: .; j_call: TRBJ2-5; clone_size: .; cdr3_nt: TGCGCCAGCAGCTCTGGGGGGTCGGAGACCCAGTACTTC; cdr3_aa: CASSSGGSETQYF
v_call: TRBV7-9; d_call: TRBD1; j_call: TRBJ2-7; clone_size: .; cdr3_nt: TGTGCCAGCAGCGTCGGGACAGGTGTTTACGAGCAGTACTTC; cdr3_aa: CASSVGTGVYEQYF
v_call: TRBV7-9; d_call: .; j_call: TRBJ2-5; clone_size: few; cdr3_nt: TGTTCCAGCAGCCTTCTAGAGACCCAGTACTTC; cdr3_aa: CSSSLLETQYF
v_call: TRBV29-1; d_call: .; j_call: TRBJ1-2; clone_size: .; cdr3_nt: TGCAGCGTTGAAGAGAGGCTATCCACCTTC; cdr3_aa: CSVEERLSTF
v_call: TRBV12-1; d_call: .; j_call: TRBJ2-7; clone_size: .; cdr3_nt: TGTGCCAGCAGCTTACCAGACCAGGACTGGAAGTACTTC; cdr3_aa: CASSLPDQDWKYF
v_call: TRBV5-4; d_call: TRBD1; j_call: TRBJ2-7; clone_size: few; cdr3_nt: TGTGCCAGCAGAGGACAGGGGTCCGAGCAGTACTTC; cdr3_aa: CASRGQGSEQYF
v_call: TRBV6-6; d_call: .; j_call: TRBJ1-1; clone_size: .; cdr3_nt: TGTGCCAGCAGTTACAAAATGGGGCGGGAAAACACTGAAGCTTTCTTT; cdr3_aa: CASSYKMGRENTEAFF
v_call: TRBV5-6; d_call: .; j_call: TRBJ2-7; clone_size: .; cdr3_nt: TGTGCCAGCAGCGGGCACCGACACTCCTACGAGCAGTACTTC; cdr3_aa: CASSGHRHSYEQYF